The entry below describes one T cell receptor (beta chain). The data stem from a study of blood T cell repertoires in COVID-19. Study context: Acute-phase and convalescent COVID-19 samples originated in the United States, Italy and Spain. Sources were T cells, B-cell-depleted T cells, or PBMCs; the material itself was cDNA or gDNA.

With 3 bases clipped from V and 3 bases from J, the junction kept 11 bases outside the gene matches. The germline gives CDR1 MDHEN, CDR2 SYDVKM. The CDR3 consists of 16 residues. In the authors' methods: Amplified reference gene primers provided the basis for estimating nucleated cell counts. Clones were read by immunoSEQ multiplex PCR, and TCRdb kept only the in-frame ones, dropping some. V and J calls and clone size follow that table, whereas D and trimming were derived from the DNA. This table holds about 200,000 clones, about 91% found once. The sequencing sample was made of peripheral blood. The V gene is TRBV28, the J gene TRBJ2-7, with TRBD2 matching over 7 bases. This clonotype was sampled from a young man with acute or convalescent COVID-19. The CDR3 spells CASSFPLRKRGYEQYF. The CDR3 nucleotides are TGTGCCAGCAGTTTTCCTCTCAGAAAGCGGGGCTACGAGCAGTACTTC.